The T cell receptor (beta chain) under discussion was sequenced for a study of cytomegalovirus exposure and HLA in healthy donors. Study-level results: In vitro work confirmed that a few CMV-associated chains recognize CMV antigens. More clonal expansion characterized HLA-associated TCR beta chains than equally common others in a later analysis.

To note about this clone: What it recognizes is unknown.

This CDR3 comprises 14 residues. Germline CDR1 SEHNR, CDR2 FQNEAQ (reference sequence). V lost 8 bases and J lost 0, with 10 bases in between. The study ran its PCR with 60 Vbeta and 13 Jbeta primers. Authors' analysis steps: In a later analysis, of some 80 million unique beta chains, 9 million to 11 million appeared in at least two donors. The protocol was immunoSEQ multiplex PCR, while the TCRdb copy is restricted to in-frame clones and leaves out a portion. That table supplies the V and J calls and clone size; D and trimming were determined from the DNA. Of over 100,000 clones listed, around 9.1% are singletons.

This sequence joins TRBV7-9 and TRBJ1-4; D not resolved. The TCR sequence derives from a middle-aged man in good health and CMV-seropositive. Sample: PBMCs. CDR3 region: CASGQSATNEKLFF. The CDR3 DNA follows: TGTGCCAGCGGGCAGAGTGCAACTAATGAAAAACTGTTTTTT. The full variable domain, its missing parts supplied by reference TRBV7-9 and TRBJ1-4, is DTGVSQNPRHKITKRGQNVTFRCDPISEHNRLYWYRQTLGQGPEFLTYFQNEAQLEKSRLLSDRFSAERPKGSFSTLEIQRTEQGDSAMYLCASGQSATNEKLFFGSGTQLSVL.